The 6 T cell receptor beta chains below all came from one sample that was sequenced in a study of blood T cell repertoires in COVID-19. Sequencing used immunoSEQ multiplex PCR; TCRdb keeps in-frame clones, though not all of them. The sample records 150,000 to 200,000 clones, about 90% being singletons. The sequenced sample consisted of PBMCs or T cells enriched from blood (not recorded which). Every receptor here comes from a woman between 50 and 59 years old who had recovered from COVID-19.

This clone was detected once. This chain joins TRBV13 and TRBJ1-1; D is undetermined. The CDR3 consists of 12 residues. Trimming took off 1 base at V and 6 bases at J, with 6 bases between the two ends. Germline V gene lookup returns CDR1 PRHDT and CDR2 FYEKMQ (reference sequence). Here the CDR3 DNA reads TGTGCCAGCAGCTTAGAAATCGCTGAAGCTTTCTTT. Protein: CASSLEIAEAFF.

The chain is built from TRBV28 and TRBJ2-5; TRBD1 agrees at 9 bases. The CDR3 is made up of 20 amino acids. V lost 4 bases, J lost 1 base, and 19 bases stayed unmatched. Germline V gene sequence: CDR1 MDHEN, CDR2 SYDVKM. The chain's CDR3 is CASSWVTTGGARLGQETQYF. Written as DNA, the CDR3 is TGTGCCAGCAGTTGGGTGACCACAGGGGGCGCGAGGCTCGGCCAAGAGACCCAGTACTTC.

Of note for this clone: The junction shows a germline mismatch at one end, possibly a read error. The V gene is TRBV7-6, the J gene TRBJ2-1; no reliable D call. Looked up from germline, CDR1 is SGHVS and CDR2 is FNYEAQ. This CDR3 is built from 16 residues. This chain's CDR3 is CASSLARESSYDEQFF. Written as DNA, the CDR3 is TGTGCCAGCAGCTTAGCGCGTGAGAGCTCCTACGATGAGCAGTTCTTC. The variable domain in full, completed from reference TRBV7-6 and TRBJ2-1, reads GAGVSQSPRYKVTKRGQDVALRCDPISGHVSLYWYRQALGQGPEFLTYFNYEAQQDKSGLPNDRFSAERPEGSISTLTIQRTEQRDSAMYRCASSLARESSYDEQFFGPGTRLTVL.

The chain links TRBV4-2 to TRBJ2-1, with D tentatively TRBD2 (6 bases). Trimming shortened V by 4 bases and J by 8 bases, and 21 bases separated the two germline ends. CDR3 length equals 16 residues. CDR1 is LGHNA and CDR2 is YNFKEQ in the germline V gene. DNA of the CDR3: TGTGCCAGCAGCCCATCCGGGACCCACACGGGGGATGAGCAGTTCTTC. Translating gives CASSPSGTHTGDEQFF.

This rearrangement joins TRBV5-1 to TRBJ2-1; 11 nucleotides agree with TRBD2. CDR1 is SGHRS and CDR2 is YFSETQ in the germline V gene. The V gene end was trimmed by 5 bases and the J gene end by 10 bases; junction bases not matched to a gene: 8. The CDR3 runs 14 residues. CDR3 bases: TGCGCCAGCAGGCCCGGGACTAGCGGCCCCGAGCAGTTCTTC. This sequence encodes CASRPGTSGPEQFF.

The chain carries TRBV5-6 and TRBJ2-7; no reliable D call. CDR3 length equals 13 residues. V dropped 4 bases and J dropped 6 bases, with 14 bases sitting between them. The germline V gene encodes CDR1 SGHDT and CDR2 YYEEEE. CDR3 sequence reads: CASSRVSRSEQYF. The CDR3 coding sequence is TGTGCCAGCAGCCGCGTTAGTCGAAGCGAGCAGTACTTC.